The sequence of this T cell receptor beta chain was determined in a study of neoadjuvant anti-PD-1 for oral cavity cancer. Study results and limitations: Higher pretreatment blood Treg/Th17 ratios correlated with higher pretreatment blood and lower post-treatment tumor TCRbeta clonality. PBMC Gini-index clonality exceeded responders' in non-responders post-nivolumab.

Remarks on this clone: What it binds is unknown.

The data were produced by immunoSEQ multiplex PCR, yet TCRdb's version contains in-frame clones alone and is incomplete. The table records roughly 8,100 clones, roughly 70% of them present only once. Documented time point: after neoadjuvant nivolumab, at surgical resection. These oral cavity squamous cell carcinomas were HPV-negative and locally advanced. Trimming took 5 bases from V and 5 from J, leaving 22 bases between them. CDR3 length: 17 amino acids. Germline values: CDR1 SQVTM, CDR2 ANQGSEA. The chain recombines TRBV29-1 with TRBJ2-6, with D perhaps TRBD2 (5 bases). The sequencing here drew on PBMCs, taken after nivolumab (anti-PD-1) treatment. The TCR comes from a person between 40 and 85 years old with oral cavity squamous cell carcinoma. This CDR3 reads CSVSGKLIQSRANVLTF. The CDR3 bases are TGCAGCGTTTCGGGAAAACTAATACAAAGTCGGGCCAACGTCCTGACTTTC.